Below are 30 T cell receptor beta chains sequenced from a single sample in a study of blood T cell repertoires in COVID-19. Using immunoSEQ multiplex PCR, the repertoire was profiled, and TCRdb retains in-frame clones only, with some absent. The sample has 160,000 or so clones; approximately 87% are singletons. Source material: PBMCs or T cells enriched from blood (not recorded which). The receptors derive from a woman aged 45-65 years who had recovered from COVID-19.

The CDR3 sequence is CASSPRQGHTEAFF. As DNA, the CDR3 is TGTGCCAGCAGCCCCAGACAGGGACACACTGAAGCTTTCTTT. The V gene is TRBV11-2, the J gene TRBJ1-1; 7 nucleotides agree with TRBD1. The J segment lost 3 bases and the V segment lost 5 bases, leaving 6 bases of the junction unmatched. Germline V CDR1 and CDR2: SGHAT, FQNNGV. CDR3 length: 14 residues.

The chain recombines TRBV15 with TRBJ1-1, with TRBD1 matching 9 bases. Trimming removed 5 bases from V and 4 bases from J; junction bases left unmatched: 11. CDR1 and CDR2 (germline): LNHNV, YYDKDF (reference sequence). This CDR3 contains 16 residues. The CDR3 region has the DNA TGTGCCACCAGCGGACCAACTACAGGGGGCGGCACTGAAGCTTTCTTT. This encodes CATSGPTTGGGTEAFF.

The J gene is TRBJ1-4, the V gene TRBV5-1, with 7 nucleotides matching TRBD1. The CDR3 loop spans 16 amino acids. Trimming removed 6 bases from V and 4 bases from J; junction bases left unmatched: 12. The germline gives CDR1 SGHRS, CDR2 YFSETQ. The CDR3 reads CASTVTPGQSNEKLFF. The CDR3 coding sequence is TGCGCCAGCACCGTTACCCCGGGACAGAGTAATGAAAAACTGTTTTTT.

The V call is TRBV28, the J call TRBJ1-4; D gene uncertain. Germline CDR1 is MDHEN and CDR2 is SYDVKM. V gave up 3 bases and J gave up 7 bases, with 12 bases separating them. The CDR3 is made up of 14 amino acids. The CDR3 sequence is CASSFRGTGEKLFF. CDR3 DNA: TGTGCCAGCAGTTTCCGGGGAACGGGTGAAAAACTGTTTTTT.

The V call is TRBV20-1, the J call TRBJ2-5; 8 bases agree with TRBD2. Per germline, CDR1 DFQATT and CDR2 SNEGSKA (reference sequence). With V trimmed by 3 bases and J by 2 bases, 8 bases remained unmatched. CDR3 length equals 15 residues. The CDR3 region has the DNA TGCAGTGCTAGTGGTGAGGGCGGGGGGCAAGAGACCCAGTACTTC. Translated, it gives CSASGEGGGQETQYF.

The sample holds many counts of this clone. The chain has TRBV24-1 and TRBJ1-2, with D uncertain. From germline, CDR1 is KGHDR and CDR2 SFDVKD. CDR3 length: 14 residues. The V and J ends lost 3 bases and 8 bases respectively, with 15 bases between them. The CDR3 DNA reads as TGTGCCACCAGTGATCGCGGCCCCGTCCGAGGCTACACCTTC. Its protein product is CATSDRGPVRGYTF.

J is TRBJ2-2 and V is TRBV6-1; D is perhaps TRBD2 (7 bases). Germline V CDR1 and CDR2: MNHNS, SASEGT. The V and J ends lost 4 bases and 4 bases respectively, with 16 bases between them. This CDR3 spans 16 amino acids. In DNA, the CDR3 is TGTGCCAGCAGTGCCTTGGGGGGGGCAGGCACCGGGGAGCTGTTTTTT. Protein sequence: CASSALGGAGTGELFF.

This chain connects TRBV20-1 to TRBJ2-1, with TRBD1 matching 7 bases. CDR3 length: 11 amino acids. J gave up 8 bases and V 5 bases, and 3 bases lay outside the gene matches. From germline, CDR1 is DFQATT and CDR2 SNEGSKA (reference sequence). The CDR3 is CSARDSYEQFF. In DNA, the CDR3 is TGCAGTGCTCGGGACAGTTATGAGCAGTTCTTC.

The CDR3 loop is CASSQGGGGNYGYTF. The DNA for the CDR3 is TGCGCCAGCAGCCAAGGAGGGGGCGGAAACTATGGCTACACCTTC. The chain joins TRBV4-3 to TRBJ1-2; 7 bases align to TRBD1. Germline CDR1 is LGHNA and CDR2 is YSLEER. The CDR3 totals 15 residues. The ends lost 1 base at V and 2 bases at J; junction bases unmatched: 4.

The chain carries TRBV7-2 and TRBJ1-1, with TRBD1 identical over 9 bases. The CDR3 is 14 residues long. With 5 bases clipped from V and 0 bases from J, the junction kept 1 base outside the gene matches. Germline loops: CDR1 SGHTA, CDR2 FQGNSA. The CDR3 spells CASSRDRVNTEAFF. CDR3 bases: TGTGCCAGCAGCAGGGACAGGGTGAACACTGAAGCTTTCTTT.

This chain joins TRBV12-3 or TRBV12-4 and TRBJ1-2; 7 nucleotides agree with TRBD1. Trimming at V came to 7 bases and at J to 4 bases, leaving 6 bases not matched to a gene. The CDR3 is made up of 13 amino acids. The CDR3 region is CASKYRGLYGYTF. The CDR3 region has the DNA TGTGCCAGCAAATACAGGGGCCTCTATGGCTACACCTTC.

The rearrangement uses TRBV2 and TRBJ1-6; D is unclear. The germline gives CDR1 SNHLY, CDR2 FYNNEI. With 2 bases removed from V and 6 bases from J, the gap between germline ends came to 8 bases. The CDR3 is 14 residues long. CDR3 bases: TGTGCCAGCAGTGAAACTCGGGGTAATTCACCCCTCCACTTT. This encodes CASSETRGNSPLHF.

The rearrangement joins TRBV7-9 to TRBJ2-3; 8 positions agree with TRBD2. The J segment lost 1 base and the V segment lost 1 base, leaving 4 bases of the junction unmatched. CDR3 length: 16 amino acids. Germline V CDR1 and CDR2: SEHNR, FQNEAQ (reference sequence). The CDR3 nucleotides read TGTGCCAGCAGCTTAGGGGGACTAGTCGGCACAGATACGCAGTATTTT. Translating it yields CASSLGGLVGTDTQYF. Full variable domain (remainder filled in from reference TRBV7-9 and TRBJ2-3): DTGVSQNPRHKITKRGQNVTFRCDPISEHNRLYWYRQTLGQGPEFLTYFQNEAQLEKSRLLSDRFSAERPKGSFSTLEIQRTEQGDSAMYLCASSLGGLVGTDTQYFGPGTRLTVL.

This chain uses TRBV7-2 with TRBJ2-2, with TRBD2 as a possible D gene (6 bases). V was shortened by 2 bases and J by 8 bases, with 9 bases between the two germline ends. The CDR3 loop spans 13 amino acids. The germline gives CDR1 SGHTA, CDR2 FQGNSA. The CDR3 loop reads CASSLLRGGELFF. Written as DNA, the CDR3 is TGTGCCAGCAGCTTATTACGGGGGGGGGAGCTGTTTTTT.

This clone was counted only a few times. The chain combines TRBV2 with TRBJ1-1, with 8 bases lining up with TRBD1. V shed 6 bases, J shed 5 bases, and the junction held 8 bases outside the gene matches. The CDR3 consists of 14 residues. Germline CDR1 reads SNHLY; CDR2 reads FYNNEI. CDR3 nucleotides: TGTGCCAGCAGGGCCGGACAGGGAGGGACTGAAGCTTTCTTT. Translated, it gives CASRAGQGGTEAFF.

The chain links TRBV13 to TRBJ1-3; weak D call: TRBD1 (6 bases). Per the germline V gene, CDR1 is PRHDT and CDR2 is FYEKMQ (reference sequence). V was shortened by 7 bases and J by 0 bases, with 10 bases between the two germline ends. This CDR3 spans 14 amino acids. The CDR3 nucleotides read TGTGCCAGCACAAGGGGGGGCTCTGGAAACACCATATATTTT. Protein product: CASTRGGSGNTIYF.

This rearrangement joins TRBV3-1 (or the pseudogene TRBV3-2) to TRBJ2-7; TRBD2 is a possible D gene (6 bases). The CDR3 sequence is 14 residues long. Trimming removed 4 bases from V and 6 bases from J, with 16 bases in between. The V gene's germline CDR1 is LGHDT and CDR2 YNNKEL (reference sequence). The CDR3, as DNA: TGTGCCAGCAGCCTCAGCTTGAGGAGGGGCGAGCAGTACTTC. As protein: CASSLSLRRGEQYF.

The chain recombines TRBV2 with TRBJ1-2; D gene unclear. V was pared by 4 bases and J by 5 bases, with 11 bases between. The germline V gene encodes CDR1 SNHLY and CDR2 FYNNEI. The CDR3 runs 13 residues. Here the CDR3 reads CASSGVEEYGYTF. CDR3 DNA: TGTGCCAGCAGTGGTGTAGAGGAATATGGCTACACCTTC.

This chain joins TRBV10-3 and TRBJ2-7; D remains unclear. The ends were cut back, 7 bases at V and 0 bases at J, with 13 bases in the middle. Germline loops: CDR1 ENHRY, CDR2 SYGVKD. The CDR3 spans 14 residues. CDR3 amino acids: CAIKLEANSYEQYF. The CDR3 nucleotides are TGTGCCATCAAGCTTGAGGCAAACTCCTACGAGCAGTACTTC.

The chain joins TRBV21-1 to TRBJ1-2. TRBV21-1 is a documented pseudogene. The CDR3 length is 16 residues. The CDR3 DNA is TGTGCCAGCAGCAAAGAAACGCCGGGGGGTACCTATGGCTACACCTTC. It encodes CASSKETPGGTYGYTF.

The chain has TRBV14 and TRBJ2-2, with D perhaps TRBD2 (6 bases). Germline values: CDR1 SGHDN, CDR2 FVKESK. Trimming left V 1 base short and J 3 bases short, with 12 bases between. This CDR3 is built from 16 residues. Here the CDR3 reads CASSQVAGFDTGELFF. The CDR3 DNA reads as TGTGCCAGCAGCCAAGTGGCGGGGTTCGACACCGGGGAGCTGTTTTTT.

The genes are TRBV6-6 and TRBJ2-5, with 11 nucleotides matching TRBD2. CDR1 MNHNY and CDR2 SVGAGI come from the germline V gene (reference sequence). Losses at the gene ends were 11 bases for V and 1 base for J; bases not matched to a gene: 6. The CDR3 totals 14 residues. DNA for the CDR3: TGTGCCGGCCGTAGCGGGGGGGTCCAAGAGACCCAGTACTTC. Encoded protein: CAGRSGGVQETQYF.

This sequence joins TRBV5-4 and TRBJ1-3; D perhaps matches TRBD1 (5 bases). Germline V lookup: CDR1 SGHNT, CDR2 YYREEE (reference sequence). There are 15 residues in the CDR3. Between the trimmed V and J ends, which lost 1 base and 1 base, there was a span of 9 bases. CDR3 sequence: CASSLISGSGNTIYF. CDR3 nucleotides: TGTGCCAGCAGCTTGATTTCAGGGTCTGGAAACACCATATATTTT. Using reference TRBV5-4 and TRBJ1-3 for the parts outside the CDR3, the full variable domain is ETGVTQSPTHLIKTRGQQVTLRCSSQSGHNTVSWYQQALGQGPQFIFQYYREEENGRGNFPPRFSGLQFPNYSSELNVNALELDDSALYLCASSLISGSGNTIYFGEGSWLTVV.

The gene calls are TRBV7-2 and TRBJ2-1; 10 bases line up with TRBD1. The CDR3 has 14 amino acids. Germline V CDR1 and CDR2: SGHTA, FQGNSA. After removal of 5 bases from V and 5 bases from J, the junction contained 3 bases not matched to a gene. The CDR3 bases are TGTGCCAGCAGCCCGGGACAGGGGAACAATGAGCAGTTCTTC. This encodes CASSPGQGNNEQFF.

This clone was detected a few times. This CDR3 is CASSPRDRGRPDTQYF. DNA for the CDR3: TGTGCCAGCAGCCCCCGAGACAGGGGGCGACCAGATACGCAGTATTTT. The chain couples TRBV9 to TRBJ2-3; the match to TRBD1 covers 10 bases. The V gene's germline CDR1 is SGDLS and CDR2 YYNGEE. The CDR3 runs 16 residues. The V segment lost 4 bases and the J segment 4 bases; nucleotides outside the gene matches: 9.

The chain combines TRBV6-6 with TRBJ1-5, with unresolved D. Per germline, CDR1 MNHNY and CDR2 SVGAGI (reference sequence). Between the trimmed V and J ends, which lost 10 bases and 3 bases, there was a span of 10 bases. The CDR3 sequence is 12 residues long. CDR3 coding DNA: TGTGCCACCCAGATCCTCAATCAGCCCCAGCATTTT. It specifies CATQILNQPQHF.

The J gene is TRBJ1-1, the V gene TRBV7-3; maybe TRBD1 (5 bases). Germline loops: CDR1 SGHTA, CDR2 FQGTGA. Trimming took 6 bases from V and 4 from J, leaving 21 bases between them. CDR3 length: 16 amino acids. The CDR3 here is CASRSGGWEGRTEAFF. In DNA form, the CDR3 reads TGTGCCAGCAGGTCCGGGGGTTGGGAGGGACGCACTGAAGCTTTCTTT.

The J gene is TRBJ1-2, the V gene TRBV19; a weak D match, TRBD1 (6 bases). Germline CDR1 reads LNHDA; CDR2 reads SQIVND (reference sequence). This CDR3 region has 12 residues. V was shortened by 6 bases and J by 4 bases, with 9 bases between the two germline ends. The CDR3 here is CASRGQVYGYTF. The CDR3 nucleotides are TGTGCCAGTAGGGGACAAGTCTATGGCTACACCTTC. Drawing the rest from reference TRBV19 and TRBJ1-2, the complete variable domain is DGGITQSPKYLFRKEGQNVTLSCEQNLNHDAMYWYRQDPGQGLRLIYYSQIVNDFQKGDIAEGYSVSREKKESFPLTVTSAQKNPTAFYLCASRGQVYGYTFGSGTRLTVV.

V is TRBV9 and J is TRBJ2-3; D gene unclear. Trimming removed 4 bases from V and 5 bases from J, with 8 bases in between. The CDR3 covers 12 residues. Germline V lookup: CDR1 SGDLS, CDR2 YYNGEE. The CDR3 protein is CASSPRLDTQYF. The CDR3 nucleotides read TGTGCCAGCAGCCCGCGGTTAGATACGCAGTATTTT.

The CDR3 loop is CSASGLKETQYF. Here the CDR3 DNA reads TGCAGTGCTAGTGGACTGAAAGAGACCCAGTACTTC. V usage is TRBV20-1 and J usage is TRBJ2-5; the D gene is possibly TRBD2 (5 bases). CDR3 length: 12 residues. The V and J ends lost 3 bases and 3 bases respectively, with 8 bases between them. Germline V CDR1 and CDR2: DFQATT, SNEGSKA (reference sequence).